This entry is about one T cell receptor (beta chain). This entry comes from a study of blood T cell repertoires in COVID-19. Study-level background: COVID-19 samples, acute and convalescent, were from the United States, Italy and Spain. T cells, B-cell-depleted T cells, or PBMCs supplied cDNA or gDNA.

Source study methods: Estimation of nucleated cell counts was performed using reference gene primer amplification. The repertoire was sequenced with immunoSEQ multiplex PCR; TCRdb's copy has only in-frame clones and lacks some. V, J and clone size are taken as reported in that table, and D and trimming were inferred from the DNA itself. The sample carries 130,000 to 150,000 clones, roughly 76% recorded once. V lost 6 bases to trimming and J lost 2 bases; unmatched junction nucleotides: 16. CDR1 is LNHDA, CDR2 SQIVND, per germline (reference sequence). The CDR3 spans 18 residues. The sequence was obtained from a human donor with acute or convalescent COVID-19. The donor label of this sample is uncertain. This chain links TRBV19 with TRBJ2-3; 8 bases are shared with TRBD2. The sequenced sample was peripheral blood. The CDR3 sequence: CASSSPAGGHGFTDTQYF. Written as DNA, the CDR3 is TGTGCCAGTAGCTCCCCCGCGGGGGGCCACGGATTCACAGATACGCAGTATTTT.